These T cell receptor beta chains were read from a single sample in a study of T cell changes during pregnancy in multiple sclerosis. The protocol was immunoSEQ multiplex PCR, while the TCRdb copy is restricted to in-frame clones and leaves out a portion. Of tens of thousands of clones in the sample, around 93% were seen once. The input for sequencing was peripheral blood, taken before pregnancy. These TCRs come from a female donor with multiple sclerosis, enrolled in a pregnancy study. Both conserved end residues are part of each CDR3. The D gene is left open where the match is weak. Expanded clones get a size class; other rows say once, few or many, or leave the size out.

j_gene | abundance | v_gene | d_gene | CDR3aa | CDR3nt
TRBJ2-5 | - | TRBV7-7 | - | CASSLSPAETQYF | TGTGCCAGCAGCTTAAGCCCTGCGGAGACCCAGTACTTC
TRBJ2-1 | once | TRBV4-2 | - | CASSLPGTSYYNEQFF | TGTGCCAGCAGCCTTCCCGGGACTTCGTACTACAATGAGCAGTTCTTC
TRBJ1-3 | - | TRBV6-5 | - | CASGLRGGGNTIYF | TGTGCCAGCGGCCTTAGAGGGGGTGGAAACACCATATATTTT
TRBJ2-2 | - | TRBV30 | - | CAWSGGTRDTGELFF | TGTGCCTGGAGTGGAGGCACTAGGGACACCGGGGAGCTGTTTTTT
TRBJ1-3 | - | TRBV5-1 | TRBD1 | CASSLGGNSGNTIYF | TGCGCCAGCAGCCTAGGGGGCAACTCTGGAAACACCATATATTTT
TRBJ2-6 | - | TRBV9 | TRBD1 | CASSSRTGELAKGGANVLTF | TGTGCCAGCAGCTCTCGGACAGGGGAACTGGCCAAGGGTGGGGCCAACGTCCTGACTTTC
TRBJ2-7 | - | TRBV5-1 | - | CASSLTGKNSYEQYF | TGCGCCAGCAGCTTGACGGGAAAAAATTCCTACGAGCAGTACTTC
TRBJ1-2 | - | TRBV14 | TRBD1 | CASSQPGTGPYGYTF | TGTGCCAGCAGCCAGCCCGGGACAGGACCCTATGGCTACACCTTC
TRBJ2-7 | - | TRBV5-1 | - | CASSPGRGLSYEQYF | TGCGCCAGCAGCCCTGGCCGGGGGTTATCCTACGAGCAGTACTTC
TRBJ1-1 | - | TRBV29-1 | - | CSVSIGAEAFF | TGCAGCGTTAGCATAGGGGCTGAAGCTTTCTTT
TRBJ2-3 | once | TRBV18 | TRBD1 | CASSPRQGGTDTQYF | TGTGCCAGCTCACCACGACAGGGTGGCACAGATACGCAGTATTTT
TRBJ2-7 | - | TRBV9 | - | CASSGLAADGEQYF | TGTGCCAGCAGCGGTTTAGCGGCAGACGGCGAGCAGTACTTC
TRBJ1-2 | - | TRBV7-3 | - | CASSPGRGIGYTF | TGTGCCAGCAGCCCCGGACGGGGTATAGGCTACACCTTC
TRBJ2-7 | - | TRBV2 | - | CASRTGLYEQYF | TGTGCCAGCAGGACAGGATTATACGAGCAGTACTTC
TRBJ1-5 | - | TRBV28 | - | CASRDGGGQPQHF | TGTGCCAGCAGGGACGGCGGAGGTCAGCCCCAGCATTTT
TRBJ2-7 | - | TRBV27 | TRBD2 | CASSVAGGYEQYF | TGTGCCAGCAGCGTAGCGGGGGGGTACGAGCAGTACTTC
TRBJ2-7 | - | TRBV6-1 | - | CASIYEDYEQYF | TGTGCCAGCATTTATGAGGACTACGAGCAGTACTTC
TRBJ2-5 | - | TRBV10-3 | - | CAISEPQQGSETQYF | TGTGCCATCAGTGAACCCCAACAGGGATCTGAGACCCAGTACTTC
TRBJ2-1 | - | TRBV27 | - | CASSLTGEAYNEQFF | TGTGCCAGCAGTTTAACGGGGGAGGCCTACAATGAGCAGTTCTTC
TRBJ2-1 | - | TRBV5-1 | TRBD2 | CASSLGSGSFYNEQFF | TGCGCCAGCAGCTTGGGAAGCGGGAGTTTCTACAATGAGCAGTTCTTC
TRBJ1-2 | - | TRBV27 | TRBD1 | CASSLSDPGQVTF | TGTGCCAGCAGTTTATCGGATCCGGGACAGGTTACCTTC
TRBJ1-5 | - | TRBV19 | - | CASEPVIRGPQHF | TGTGCCAGTGAGCCAGTCATCAGGGGGCCCCAGCATTTT
TRBJ1-5 | - | TRBV19 | TRBD1 | CASSTGGVQPQHF | TGTGCCAGTAGTACAGGGGGCGTTCAGCCCCAGCATTTT
TRBJ2-3 | - | TRBV28 | - | CASSFKGARTEKGRDTQYF | TGTGCCAGCAGTTTCAAAGGGGCCCGGACAGAGAAGGGTAGAGATACGCAGTATTTT
TRBJ1-2 | - | TRBV6-5 | - | CASSYSKLTASYGYTF | TGTGCCAGCAGTTACTCGAAGTTAACAGCCTCCTATGGCTACACCTTC
TRBJ2-1 | - | TRBV29-1 | TRBD2 | CSAGLAGDNEQFF | TGCAGCGCCGGACTAGCGGGAGACAATGAGCAGTTCTTC
TRBJ1-5 | - | TRBV19 | - | CASSLDGGRGNQPQHF | TGTGCCAGTAGTTTGGACGGGGGGAGGGGCAATCAGCCCCAGCATTTT
TRBJ2-5 | - | TRBV2 | TRBD1 | CAIEDRENETQYF | TGTGCCATCGAGGACAGGGAGAACGAGACCCAGTACTTC
TRBJ1-3 | - | TRBV18 | - | CASSPYKGNTIYF | TGTGCCAGCTCACCTTATAAGGGGAACACCATATATTTT
TRBJ1-3 | - | TRBV18 | - | CASSFDRSSGNTIYF | TGTGCCAGCTCGTTCGACAGGAGCTCTGGAAACACCATATATTTT
TRBJ1-2 | - | TRBV11-2 | - | CASSPGLPANYGYTF | TGTGCCAGCAGCCCCGGACTGCCAGCTAACTATGGCTACACCTTC
TRBJ2-7 | - | TRBV12-2 | - | CASRLASVDDRRYYEQYF | TGTGCAAGTCGCTTAGCGTCGGTCGATGACAGGAGGTACTACGAGCAGTACTTC
TRBJ2-2 | - | TRBV15 | - | CATSYRSGTGELFF | TGTGCCACCAGCTACCGGAGTGGCACCGGGGAGCTGTTTTTT
TRBJ2-1 | - | TRBV6-5 | - | CASRLGGTNEQFF | TGTGCCAGCAGACTCGGGGGTACCAATGAGCAGTTCTTC
TRBJ2-7 | - | TRBV27 | - | CASSRDTFRQYF | TGTGCCAGCAGCCGGGACACATTTCGGCAGTACTTC
TRBJ2-3 | - | TRBV7-2 | TRBD2 | CASSLLAGVPVDTQYF | TGTGCCAGCAGCTTACTAGCGGGGGTACCGGTAGATACGCAGTATTTT